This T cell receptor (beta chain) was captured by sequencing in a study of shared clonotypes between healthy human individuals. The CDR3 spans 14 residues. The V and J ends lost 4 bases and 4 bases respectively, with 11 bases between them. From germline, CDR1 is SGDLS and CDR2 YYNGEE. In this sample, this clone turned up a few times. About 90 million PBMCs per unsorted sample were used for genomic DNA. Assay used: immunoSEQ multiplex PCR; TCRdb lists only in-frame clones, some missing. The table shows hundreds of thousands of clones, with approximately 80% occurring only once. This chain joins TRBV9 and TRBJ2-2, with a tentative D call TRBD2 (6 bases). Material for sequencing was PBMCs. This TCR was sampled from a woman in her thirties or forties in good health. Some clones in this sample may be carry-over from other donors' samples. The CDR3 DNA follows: TGTGCCAGCAGCCCTCGGACTACCACCGGGGAGCTGTTTTTT. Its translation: CASSPRTTTGELFF.